This entry is about one T cell receptor (beta chain). Its antigen is not identified. Generated by immunoSEQ multiplex PCR, the TCRdb table keeps only in-frame clones and is missing some. The table lists 250,000 to 400,000 clones, roughly 90% of them singletons, with 0.9% to 1% in the top ten. This sample stems from a study of cytomegalovirus exposure and HLA in healthy donors. Study results and caveats: The dataset shows that most TCR sequences were rare, while some public TCRs occurred in many donors. The authors listed over 150 TCR beta chains as cytomegalovirus-associated. Subsequent analysis found a tendency for first-cohort TCR clusters to co-occur within the 120 or so validation repertoires.

This CDR3 contains 16 residues. Trimming took 6 bases from V and 7 from J; bases not matched to a gene: 12. The germline V gene encodes CDR1 SNHLY and CDR2 FYNNEI. The clonotype was recovered from a man aged 25-45 years in good health and CMV-seronegative. This chain links TRBV2 with TRBJ1-6, with 7 positions matching TRBD1. Sequences were obtained from PBMCs. CDR3 residues: CASRIQGDIPNSPLHF. The CDR3 nucleotides read TGTGCCAGCAGGATCCAGGGGGATATCCCGAATTCACCCCTCCACTTT. Using reference TRBV2 and TRBJ1-6 for the parts outside the CDR3, the full variable domain is EPEVTQTPSHQVTQMGQEVILRCVPISNHLYFYWYRQILGQKVEFLVSFYNNEISEKSEIFDDQFSVERPDGSNFTLKIRSTKLEDSAMYFCASRIQGDIPNSPLHFGNGTRLTVT.